This entry concerns a single T cell receptor beta chain. Assay: immunoSEQ multiplex PCR; the TCRdb copy retains only in-frame clones and omits some. This table has 150,000 or so clones, 75% to 95% appearing once. This sample stems from a study of T cell responses to AZD1222 COVID-19 vaccine. The sequence came from an adult in good health. The sample consisted of peripheral blood, taken on day 0 of AZD1222 vaccination.

DNA of the CDR3: TGTGCCAGCAGTTCCCCCCAGGGGGCTGATCAGCCCCAGCATTTT. Translated, it gives CASSSPQGADQPQHF. The chain links TRBV6-2 or TRBV6-3 to TRBJ1-5; TRBD1 matches 8 bases. V lost 4 bases to trimming and J lost 5 bases; unmatched junction nucleotides: 7. This CDR3 is built from 15 residues. In germline, CDR1 is MNHEY, CDR2 SVGEGT.